This record concerns one T cell receptor beta chain sequence. This sample is drawn from a study of blood T cell repertoires in COVID-19. On the study more broadly: T cells, B-cell-depleted T cells, or PBMCs supplied cDNA or gDNA.

Per the authors' pipeline: Using reference gene primer amplification, nucleated cell counts were estimated. Sequencing was performed with immunoSEQ multiplex PCR; in TCRdb, only in-frame clones are kept and a portion is missing. The V and J calls and clone size were taken over from that table, and D and trimming were inferred from the DNA. The table lists roughly 200,000 clones, 70% to 80% of them singletons. This CDR3 contains 14 residues. V lost 0 bases and J lost 0, with 6 bases in between. The sample was peripheral blood. The sequence came from a woman aged 45-65 years with active or convalescent COVID-19. V usage is TRBV5-3 and J usage is TRBJ1-2, with D perhaps matching TRBD1 (6 bases). TRBV5-3 falls under the ORF class, with uncertain function. The CDR3 is CARSLEGANYGYTF. The CDR3 bases are TGTGCCAGAAGCTTGGAGGGGGCTAACTATGGCTACACCTTC.